This TCR beta chain was sequenced in a study of beta chain features in type 1 diabetes. Germline V CDR1 and CDR2: SNHLY, FYNNEI. The CDR3 runs 11 residues. The ends were cut back, 7 bases at V and 4 bases at J, with 7 bases in the middle. Study conclusions and caveats: It was among patients, rather than healthy donors, that naive, central memory and Treg TCRB repertoires appeared more similar. There was a moderate but significant shortening of TCRB CDR3s in all four CD4+ subsets of Type 1 diabetes patients.

cDNA synthesis used the whole RNA isolate, giving expressed TCRB sequences. Sequenced by immunoSEQ multiplex PCR; TCRdb stores in-frame clones only, minus some. The data contain 140,000 or so clones, about 13% of them singletons. Comment on this clone: The target antigen is unknown.

Source material: central memory CD4+ T cells from blood. The chain employs TRBV2 and TRBJ1-1, with D possibly being TRBD1 (5 bases). The receptor comes from a young man with type 1 diabetes. CDR3 sequence: CASMGGTEAFF. The CDR3 DNA follows: TGTGCCAGCATGGGGGGCACTGAAGCTTTCTTT.